These 25 T cell receptor beta chains were all obtained from the same sample, sequenced in a study of cytomegalovirus exposure and HLA in healthy donors. The study ran its PCR with 60 Vbeta and 13 Jbeta primers. The table came from immunoSEQ multiplex PCR; TCRdb's copy has only in-frame clones and leaves some out. The top ten hold 3% to 4.5% of the sample, which has 85,000 to 120,000 clones, roughly four fifths seen once. Input material: PBMCs. The receptors come from a man aged 55-75 years in good health and CMV-seronegative.

This chain uses TRBV29-1 with TRBJ1-4; D is unresolved. The V gene's germline CDR1 is SQVTM and CDR2 ANQGSEA. This CDR3 contains 12 residues. Trimming removed 7 bases from V and 3 bases from J, with 9 bases in between. In nucleotides, the CDR3 is TGCAGCGCCCGCGGGGCTAATGAAAAACTGTTTTTT. Translation gives CSARGANEKLFF. Using reference TRBV29-1 and TRBJ1-4 for the parts outside the CDR3, the full variable domain is SAVISQKPSRDICQRGTSLTIQCQVDSQVTMMFWYRQQPGQSLTLIATANQGSEATYESGFVIDKFPISRPNLTFSTLTVSNMSPEDSSIYLCSARGANEKLFFGSGTQLSVL.

The V gene is TRBV18, the J gene TRBJ2-3; D remains ambiguous. Germline CDR1 is KGHSH and CDR2 is LQKENI. The CDR3 sequence is 15 residues long. Trimming removed 3 bases from V and 3 bases from J, with 13 bases in between. This CDR3 reads CASSPIESQTDTQYF. The CDR3 DNA sequence: TGTGCCAGCTCACCGATTGAAAGCCAAACAGATACGCAGTATTTT.

The chain's CDR3 is CASSYSIPFGNTEAFF. For the CDR3, the DNA is TGTGCCAGCAGTTACTCGATCCCCTTCGGGAACACTGAAGCTTTCTTT. The chain uses TRBV6-5 and TRBJ1-1; D is ambiguous. The V gene lost 0 bases and the J gene lost 1 base, with 12 bases spanning the gap. The germline V gene encodes CDR1 MNHEY and CDR2 SVGAGI. The length of the CDR3 is 16 residues.

The V and J genes are TRBV30 and TRBJ1-5; 9 bases match TRBD1. The length of the CDR3 is 16 residues. V shed 0 bases, J shed 6 bases, and the junction held 9 bases outside the gene matches. The V gene's germline CDR1 is GTSNPN and CDR2 SVGIG (reference sequence). DNA for the CDR3: TGTGCCTGGAGTGTAAACGGGGGACAGGGAATTCAGCCCCAGCATTTT. Protein: CAWSVNGGQGIQPQHF.

This clone was seen a single time. The chain joins TRBV7-2 to TRBJ1-5, with TRBD1 identical over 7 bases. The CDR3 spans 14 residues. Germline V lookup: CDR1 SGHTA, CDR2 FQGNSA. V dropped 2 bases and J dropped 5; count of bases not matched to a gene: 3. CDR3 bases: TGTGCCAGCAGCTTAAGACAGGGTGATCAGCCCCAGCATTTT. This codes for CASSLRQGDQPQHF. Based on the CDR3 plus reference TRBV7-2 and TRBJ1-5, the full variable domain is GAGVSQSPSNKVTEKGKDVELRCDPISGHTALYWYRQSLGQGLEFLIYFQGNSAPDKSGLPSDRFSAERTGGSVSTLTIQRTQQEDSAVYLCASSLRQGDQPQHFGDGTRLSIL.

The chain links TRBV7-2 to TRBJ1-1; 7 nucleotides match TRBD1. Germline V gene data show CDR1 as SGHTA and CDR2 as FQGNSA. Trimming cost V 4 bases and J 3 bases; bases outside gene matches: 5. CDR3 size: 14 residues. CDR3 in amino acids: CASSYDRVYTEAFF. CDR3 DNA sequence: TGTGCCAGCAGCTACGACAGGGTATACACTGAAGCTTTCTTT. Drawing the rest from reference TRBV7-2 and TRBJ1-1, the complete variable domain is GAGVSQSPSNKVTEKGKDVELRCDPISGHTALYWYRQSLGQGLEFLIYFQGNSAPDKSGLPSDRFSAERTGGSVSTLTIQRTQQEDSAVYLCASSYDRVYTEAFFGQGTRLTVV.

This clone turned up a few times. The chain uses TRBV11-2 and TRBJ2-5; 9 bases align to TRBD2. With 4 bases clipped from V and 5 bases from J, the junction kept 14 bases outside the gene matches. The CDR3 has 17 residues. Per germline, CDR1 SGHAT and CDR2 FQNNGV. In DNA form, the CDR3 reads TGTGCCAGCAGCTCCCTGAGGGGCGGGGGGGCAACGGAGACCCAGTACTTC. Its translation is CASSSLRGGGATETQYF.

The chain joins TRBV18 to TRBJ2-7; possible D gene TRBD2, 5 bases. Per germline, CDR1 KGHSH and CDR2 LQKENI. Trimming left V 6 bases short and J 3 bases short, with 15 bases between. The CDR3 runs 14 residues. The CDR3 DNA reads as TGTGCCAGCTCTCTCCAAGAGGGCAGCTACGAGCAGTACGTC. Its protein product is CASSLQEGSYEQYV.

The rearrangement uses TRBV5-1 and TRBJ1-5; D not certain. This CDR3 region has 13 residues. V was cut by 1 base and J by 7 bases, with 9 bases left in between. The germline CDR1 and CDR2 sequences are SGHRS and YFSETQ. The chain's CDR3 is CASSLTVEQPQHF. The DNA of the CDR3 is TGCGCCAGCAGCTTGACGGTAGAACAGCCCCAGCATTTT.

About this clone: Other DNA sequences in the same sample also yield this CDR3. This chain uses TRBV29-1 with TRBJ2-1; maybe TRBD1 (5 bases). The CDR3 has 12 amino acids. CDR1 and CDR2 from the germline V gene are SQVTM and ANQGSEA. The V gene lost 3 bases and the J gene lost 9 bases, with 12 bases spanning the gap. CDR3 region: CSVEGRAVEQFF. In DNA form, the CDR3 reads TGCAGCGTTGAGGGCAGGGCGGTTGAGCAGTTCTTC.

This clone turned up a few times. The V gene is TRBV5-4, the J gene TRBJ1-3, with 10 nucleotides matching TRBD1. The CDR3 sequence is 16 residues long. Germline CDR1 reads SGHNT; CDR2 reads YYREEE (reference sequence). After removal of 0 bases from V and 8 bases from J, the junction contained 8 bases not matched to a gene. The CDR3 nucleotides are TGTGCCAGCAGCTTGGTCGAGACAGGGGGCCAGTACACCATATATTTT. This sequence encodes CASSLVETGGQYTIYF.

The chain is built from TRBV27 and TRBJ1-2; perhaps TRBD1 as D (5 bases). The ends were cut back, 4 bases at V and 0 bases at J, with 6 bases in the middle. The CDR3 extends over 13 amino acids. The germline V gene encodes CDR1 MNHEY and CDR2 SMNVEV (reference sequence). The CDR3 nucleotides read TGTGCCAGCAGTTCCAGGGCTAACTATGGCTACACCTTC. Its protein product is CASSSRANYGYTF.

This clone was recorded once. The chain employs TRBV6-5 and TRBJ2-1; 10 positions agree with TRBD2. CDR1 is MNHEY and CDR2 is SVGAGI in the germline V gene. There are 15 residues in the CDR3. The V gene end was trimmed by 7 bases and the J gene end by 8 bases; junction bases not matched to a gene: 11. The CDR3 DNA reads TGTGCCAGCACTCTAAGCGGGGGGGCCCGATATGAGCAGTTCTTC. Amino acids: CASTLSGGARYEQFF.

CDR3 coding DNA: TGTGCCAGCAGACCAACAGGGGTCCATGGCTACACCTTC. Protein product: CASRPTGVHGYTF. The chain couples TRBV2 to TRBJ1-2; 7 bases map to TRBD1. The germline V gene encodes CDR1 SNHLY and CDR2 FYNNEI. CDR3 length: 13 amino acids. V shed 6 bases, J shed 6 bases, and the junction held 7 bases outside the gene matches.

This chain links TRBV7-9 with TRBJ2-5; the D gene is possibly TRBD1 (5 bases). Per germline, CDR1 SEHNR and CDR2 FQNEAQ (reference sequence). The length of the CDR3 is 16 residues. The V end was cut by 5 bases, the J end by 11 bases, with 27 bases between. CDR3 residues: CASSPPLRWGDFGQYF. The CDR3 DNA is TGTGCCAGCAGCCCTCCCCTGAGGTGGGGCGATTTCGGGCAGTACTTC.

Only one count was recorded for this clone. The V call is TRBV11-1, the J call TRBJ2-1, with a weak D call TRBD2 (7 bases). The germline gives CDR1 SGHAT, CDR2 FQDESV (reference sequence). The V and J ends lost 5 bases and 8 bases respectively, with 13 bases between them. The CDR3 is 13 amino acids. CDR3 bases: TGTGCCAGCAGCAGGGGGGGGCTTGATGAGCAGTTCTTC. Its translation is CASSRGGLDEQFF.

This clone was observed a few times. V usage is TRBV6-5 and J usage is TRBJ1-1, with no clear D. Trimming pared 4 bases from V and 1 base from J, leaving 13 bases between. CDR1 and CDR2 (germline): MNHEY, SVGAGI. The CDR3 spans 15 residues. The CDR3 reads CASSSRALRNTEAFF. CDR3 in DNA: TGTGCCAGCAGTTCGAGGGCCTTACGGAACACTGAAGCTTTCTTT.

V usage is TRBV4-2 and J usage is TRBJ2-4; TRBD1 matches at 7 bases. The V segment lost 2 bases and the J segment 5 bases; nucleotides outside the gene matches: 9. Germline V lookup: CDR1 LGHNA, CDR2 YNFKEQ. This CDR3 comprises 16 residues. The CDR3 sequence is CASSQPLGDSQNIQYF. DNA for the CDR3: TGTGCCAGCAGCCAACCTCTGGGGGACAGCCAAAACATTCAGTACTTC.

The genes are TRBV6-6 and TRBJ2-7; tentative D call: TRBD1 (5 bases). In germline, CDR1 is MNHNY, CDR2 SVGAGI (reference sequence). The CDR3 consists of 11 residues. CDR3 sequence (DNA): TGTGTCGCCAGGGACTCCTACGAGCAGTACTTC. This codes for CVARDSYEQYF.

The chain uses TRBV30 and TRBJ2-5, with D perhaps TRBD2 (5 bases). The J call may be mistaken, given a closer DNA end match to TRBJ2-7. CDR1 is GTSNPN and CDR2 is SVGIG in the germline V gene (reference sequence). The CDR3 has 14 amino acids. CDR3 in amino acids: CAWSNFGVSYEQYF. The CDR3 DNA reads TGTGCCTGGAGTAACTTCGGGGTCAGCTACGAGCAGTACTTC.

This chain joins TRBV29-1 and TRBJ2-5, with D possibly being TRBD2 (6 bases). Germline V gene lookup returns CDR1 SQVTM and CDR2 ANQGSEA. Trimming left V 6 bases short and J 1 base short, with 9 bases between. This CDR3 region has 12 residues. The CDR3 coding sequence is TGCAGCGTGCTACTAGCCCAAGAGACCCAGTACTTC. It yields the protein CSVLLAQETQYF.

In its sample, this clone was seen a few times. V gene TRBV4-3 combines with J gene TRBJ1-2; TRBD1 might be the D (5 bases). The CDR3 has 14 residues. Deletions cut 3 bases from V and 3 bases from J, with 11 bases between. Per the germline V gene, CDR1 is LGHNA and CDR2 is YSLEER. The CDR3 here is CASSQLKGDYGYTF. DNA of the CDR3: TGCGCCAGCAGCCAGCTAAAAGGGGACTATGGCTACACCTTC.

The CDR3 DNA follows: TGCGCCAGCAGTCGTCGGTGCCTCAACTATGGCTACACCTTC. It specifies CASSRRCLNYGYTF. The V and J genes are TRBV23-1 and TRBJ1-2; D is ambiguous. TRBV23-1 is noted as an ORF with a role that remains uncertain. Trimming took off 4 bases at V and 2 bases at J, with 11 bases between the two ends. This CDR3 contains 14 residues.

This clone occurred once. The chain uses TRBV12-2 and TRBJ2-5; TRBD2, the table's D call, lacks a check against the DNA. TRBV12-2 is a listed pseudogene. The CDR3 has 18 residues. CDR3 nucleotide sequence: TGTGCAAGTCGCTTAGAGGATCTAGCGGGGGGGCCTAGGGAGACCCAGTACTTC. Amino acids: CASRLEDLAGGPRETQYF.

The chain joins TRBV18 to TRBJ2-3, with 7 bases identical to TRBD1. Trimming removed 0 bases from V and 6 bases from J; junction bases left unmatched: 6. The CDR3 is 15 amino acids. Germline V gives CDR1 KGHSH, CDR2 LQKENI. The CDR3 sequence: CASSPPTGSGDTQYF. DNA of the CDR3: TGTGCCAGCTCACCACCGACAGGGTCGGGGGATACGCAGTATTTT.